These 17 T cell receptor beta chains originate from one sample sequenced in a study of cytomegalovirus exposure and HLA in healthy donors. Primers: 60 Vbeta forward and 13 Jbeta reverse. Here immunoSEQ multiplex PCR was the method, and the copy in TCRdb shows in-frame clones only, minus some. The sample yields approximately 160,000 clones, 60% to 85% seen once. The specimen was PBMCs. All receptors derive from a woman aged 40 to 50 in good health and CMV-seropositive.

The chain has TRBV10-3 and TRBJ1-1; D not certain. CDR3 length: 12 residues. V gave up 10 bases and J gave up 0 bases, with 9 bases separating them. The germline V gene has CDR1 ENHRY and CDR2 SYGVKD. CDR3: CATSGMNTEAFF. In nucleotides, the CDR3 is TGTGCCACCTCGGGGATGAACACTGAAGCTTTCTTT.

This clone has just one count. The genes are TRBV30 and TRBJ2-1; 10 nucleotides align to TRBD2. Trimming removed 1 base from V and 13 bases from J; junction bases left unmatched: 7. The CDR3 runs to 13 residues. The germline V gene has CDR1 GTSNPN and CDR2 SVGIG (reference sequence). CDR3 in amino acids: CAWSEVLAGVQFF. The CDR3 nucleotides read TGTGCCTGGAGTGAAGTCCTAGCGGGGGTTCAGTTCTTC.

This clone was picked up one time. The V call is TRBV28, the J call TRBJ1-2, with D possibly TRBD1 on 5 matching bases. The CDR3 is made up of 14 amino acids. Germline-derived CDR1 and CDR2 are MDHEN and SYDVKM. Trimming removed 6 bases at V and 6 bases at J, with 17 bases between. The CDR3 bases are TGTGCCAGCAGCCCCGGCGGGGCGCCTGATGGCTACACCTTC. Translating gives CASSPGGAPDGYTF.

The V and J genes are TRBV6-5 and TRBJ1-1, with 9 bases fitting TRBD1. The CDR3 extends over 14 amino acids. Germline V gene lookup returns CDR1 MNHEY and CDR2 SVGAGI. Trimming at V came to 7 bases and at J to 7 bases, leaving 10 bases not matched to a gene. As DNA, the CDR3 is TGTGCCAGCAAAACGACGGGACAGGGTGGTGAAGCTTTCTTT. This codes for CASKTTGQGGEAFF.

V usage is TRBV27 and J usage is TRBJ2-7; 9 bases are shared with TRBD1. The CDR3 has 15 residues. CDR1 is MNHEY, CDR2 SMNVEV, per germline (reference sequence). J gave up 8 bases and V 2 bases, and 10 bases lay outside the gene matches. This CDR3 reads CASSLGGQGFLKQYF. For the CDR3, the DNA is TGTGCCAGCAGTTTAGGAGGACAGGGGTTCTTGAAGCAGTACTTC.

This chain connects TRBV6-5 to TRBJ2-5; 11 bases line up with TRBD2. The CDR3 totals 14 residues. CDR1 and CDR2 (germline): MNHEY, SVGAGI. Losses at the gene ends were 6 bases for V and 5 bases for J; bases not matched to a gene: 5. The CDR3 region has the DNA TGTGCCAGCAGCTTTACTAGCGGGGGTGAGACCCAGTACTTC. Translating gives CASSFTSGGETQYF.

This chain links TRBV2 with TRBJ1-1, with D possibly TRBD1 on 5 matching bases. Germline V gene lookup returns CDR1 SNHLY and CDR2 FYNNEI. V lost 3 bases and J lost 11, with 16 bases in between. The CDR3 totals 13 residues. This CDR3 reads CASSEANGGRAFF. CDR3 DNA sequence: TGTGCCAGCAGTGAGGCTAACGGGGGTAGGGCTTTCTTT.

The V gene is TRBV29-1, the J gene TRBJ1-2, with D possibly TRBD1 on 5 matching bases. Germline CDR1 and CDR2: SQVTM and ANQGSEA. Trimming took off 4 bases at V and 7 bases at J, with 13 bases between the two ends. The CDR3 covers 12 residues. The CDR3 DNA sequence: TGCAGCGTTGTCGGGGGGTTAGGTGGCTACACCTTC. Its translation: CSVVGGLGGYTF.

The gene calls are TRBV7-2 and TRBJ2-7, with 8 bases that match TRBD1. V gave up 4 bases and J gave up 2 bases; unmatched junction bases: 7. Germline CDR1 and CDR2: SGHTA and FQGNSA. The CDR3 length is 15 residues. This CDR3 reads CASSSDRGLTYEQYF. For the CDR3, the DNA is TGTGCCAGCAGCTCCGACAGGGGTCTCACCTACGAGCAGTACTTC.

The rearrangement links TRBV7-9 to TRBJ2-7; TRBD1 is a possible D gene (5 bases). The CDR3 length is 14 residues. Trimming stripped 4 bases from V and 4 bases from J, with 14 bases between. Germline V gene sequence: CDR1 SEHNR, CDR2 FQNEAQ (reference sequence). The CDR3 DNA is TGTGCCAGCAGCTCAGGCCAACAGGAGTACGAGCAGTACTTC. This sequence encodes CASSSGQQEYEQYF.

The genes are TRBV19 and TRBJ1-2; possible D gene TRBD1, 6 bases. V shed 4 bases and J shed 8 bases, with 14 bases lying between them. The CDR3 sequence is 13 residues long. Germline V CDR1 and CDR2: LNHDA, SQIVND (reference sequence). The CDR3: CASSTLPGQGYTF. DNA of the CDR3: TGTGCCAGTAGTACCCTCCCCGGACAGGGCTACACCTTC.

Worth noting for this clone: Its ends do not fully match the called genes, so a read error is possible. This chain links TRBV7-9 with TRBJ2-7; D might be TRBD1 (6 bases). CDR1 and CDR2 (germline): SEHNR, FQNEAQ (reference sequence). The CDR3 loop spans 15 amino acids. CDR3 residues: CSSTNSQGNSYEQYF. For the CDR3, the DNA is TGTTCCAGCACCAATTCACAGGGAAACTCCTACGAGCAGTACTTC.

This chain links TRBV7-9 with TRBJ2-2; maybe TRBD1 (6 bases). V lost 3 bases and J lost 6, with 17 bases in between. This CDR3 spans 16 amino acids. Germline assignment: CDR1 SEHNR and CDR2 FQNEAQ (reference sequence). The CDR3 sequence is CASSFPAGADPGELFF. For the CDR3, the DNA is TGTGCCAGCAGCTTCCCAGCAGGGGCGGACCCCGGGGAGCTGTTTTTT.

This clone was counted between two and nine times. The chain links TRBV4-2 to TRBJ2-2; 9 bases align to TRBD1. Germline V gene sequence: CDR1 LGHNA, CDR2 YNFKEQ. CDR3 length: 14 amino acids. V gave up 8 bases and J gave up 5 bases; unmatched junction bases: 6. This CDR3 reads CASLPGTGTGELFF. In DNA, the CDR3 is TGTGCCAGCCTCCCCGGGACAGGGACCGGGGAGCTGTTTTTT.

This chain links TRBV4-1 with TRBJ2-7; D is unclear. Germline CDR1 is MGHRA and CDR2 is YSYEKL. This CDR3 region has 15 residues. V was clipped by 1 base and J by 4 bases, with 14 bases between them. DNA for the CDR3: TGCGCCAGCAGCCAAGGGCTCGGCGGCGATTACGAGCAGTACTTC. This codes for CASSQGLGGDYEQYF.

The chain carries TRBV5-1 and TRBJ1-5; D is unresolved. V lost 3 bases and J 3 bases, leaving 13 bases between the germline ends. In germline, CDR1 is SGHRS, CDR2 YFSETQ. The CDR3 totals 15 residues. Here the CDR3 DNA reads TGCGCCAGCAGCTGGGAGCGTGTTTTCAATCAGCCCCAGCATTTT. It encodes CASSWERVFNQPQHF.

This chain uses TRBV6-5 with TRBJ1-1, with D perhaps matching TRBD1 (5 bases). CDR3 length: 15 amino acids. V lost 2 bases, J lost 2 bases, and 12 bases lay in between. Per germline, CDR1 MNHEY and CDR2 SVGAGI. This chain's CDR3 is CASSYEEGRNTEAFF. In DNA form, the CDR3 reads TGTGCCAGCAGTTACGAGGAGGGGCGCAACACTGAAGCTTTCTTT.